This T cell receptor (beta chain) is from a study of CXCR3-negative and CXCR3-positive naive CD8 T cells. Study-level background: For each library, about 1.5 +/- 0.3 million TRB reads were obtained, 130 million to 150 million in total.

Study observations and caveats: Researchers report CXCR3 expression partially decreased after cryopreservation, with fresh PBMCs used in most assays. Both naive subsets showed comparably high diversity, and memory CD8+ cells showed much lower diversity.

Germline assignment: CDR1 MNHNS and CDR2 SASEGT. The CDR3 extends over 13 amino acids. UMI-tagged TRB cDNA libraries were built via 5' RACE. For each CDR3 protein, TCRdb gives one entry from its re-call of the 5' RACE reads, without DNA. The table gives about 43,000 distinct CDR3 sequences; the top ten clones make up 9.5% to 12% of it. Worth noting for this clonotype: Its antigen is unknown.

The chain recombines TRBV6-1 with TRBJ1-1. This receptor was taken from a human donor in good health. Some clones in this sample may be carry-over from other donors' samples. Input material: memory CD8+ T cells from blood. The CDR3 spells CASSEGENTEAFF.